The 25 T cell receptor delta chains below were found in one sample sequenced in a study of gammadelta T cells in human blood. TCRdb called clones anew from the RT-PCR reads with CATT. The sample's table shows some 63 delta-chain clones. Specimen: non-Vgamma9Vdelta2 gamma-delta T cells from cord blood. The receptors were gathered from a newborn.

A remark on this clone: With only one base between it and a far larger clone, this is likely a read error. The V gene is TRDV1, the J gene TRDJ1; D is possibly TRDD3 (10 bases). CDR1 is TSWWSYY, CDR2 QGS, per germline. This CDR3 has 23 amino acids. CDR3 in DNA: TGTGCTCTTGGGGATCCCGCGGGCCTTCCTACACCTAATCTTGGGGGATACAACAATAAACTCACCTTT. Translating gives CALGDPAGLPTPNLGGYNNKLTF.

Regarding this clone: This probably arose from a read error, given a far larger clone one base away. The genes are TRDV1 and TRDJ1, with 10 positions matching TRDD3. Unmatched junction bases numbered 31, after V lost 3 bases and J lost 6 bases. CDR1 TSWWSYY and CDR2 QGS come from the germline V gene. This CDR3 region has 23 residues. DNA of the CDR3: TGTGCTCTTGGGGATCCCGCGGGCCTTCCTATACCTAATCTTGGGGGATACAACAATAAACTCATCTTT. Protein: CALGDPAGLPIPNLGGYNNKLIF.

Judged by abundance, this clone is large. The chain employs TRAV29/DV5 and TRDJ1; TRDD3 agrees at 10 bases. TCRdb lists no J gene, so it was determined here by aligning the DNA to germline. The germline V gene encodes CDR1 NSMFDY and CDR2 ISSIKDK. The CDR3 is made up of 15 amino acids. J gave up 4 bases and V 5 bases, and 11 bases lay outside the gene matches. The CDR3 sequence: CAAILTGGSFDKLIF. For the CDR3, the DNA is TGTGCAGCGATCTTAACTGGGGGATCCTTCGATAAACTCATCTTT.

A word on this clone: It is likely a read error: a sequence one base away is far more abundant. The V call is TRDV1, the J call TRDJ1, with D maybe TRDD3 (10 bases). This CDR3 spans 23 amino acids. Per the germline V gene, CDR1 is TSWWSYY and CDR2 is QGS. Trimming took off 3 bases at V and 6 bases at J, with 41 bases between the two ends. CDR3: CALGDPAGLPTPKLGGYNNKLIF. The DNA of the CDR3 is TGTGCTCTTGGGGATCCCGCGGGCCTTCCTACACCTAAGCTTGGGGGATACAACAATAAACTCATCTTT.

On this clone itself: One base separates it from a far larger clone, so it is likely a read error. The chain joins TRAV29/DV5 to TRDJ1; 10 bases map to TRDD3. With 1 base clipped from V and 0 bases from J, the junction kept 30 bases outside the gene matches. CDR3 size: 24 residues. CDR1 NSMFDY and CDR2 ISSIKDK come from the germline V gene. The CDR3 protein is CAASRRGELGWGIHEGLYTDKLIF. The CDR3 nucleotides read TGTGCAGCAAGCCGTAGGGGGGAACTGGGTTGGGGGATACACGAAGGTCTTTACACCGATAAACTCATCTTT. The full variable domain, with the rest looked up from reference TRAV29/DV5 and TRDJ1, is DQQVKQNSPSLSVQEGRISILNCDYTNSMFDYFLWYKKYPAEGPTFLISISSIKDKNEDGRFTVFLNKSAKHLSLHIVPSQPGDSAVYFCAASRRGELGWGIHEGLYTDKLIFGKGTRVTVEP.

In this sample, this clone turned up a few times. TCRdb records a much larger clone's protein for this DNA, with a difference at residue 7 that likely arises from a read error; the protein given is the translation of the DNA. This chain uses TRDV1 with TRDJ1; D remains unclear. The CDR3 is made up of 16 amino acids. The V end was cut by 2 bases, the J end by 0 bases, with 13 bases between. CDR1 and CDR2 (germline): TSWWSYY, QGS. The CDR3 bases are TGTGCTCTTGGGGAAATGAAAGACGAGGACACCGATAAACTCATCTTT. This codes for CALGEMKDEDTDKLIF.

This clone ranks as hyperexpanded. The same CDR3 arises from other DNA sequences in this sample as well. The chain uses TRDV1 and TRDJ1; D may be TRDD2 (5 bases). Per the germline V gene, CDR1 is TSWWSYY and CDR2 is QGS. The CDR3 loop spans 19 amino acids. The germline V and J ends were trimmed by 2 bases and 3 bases, with 25 bases remaining between them. As DNA, the CDR3 is TGTGCTCTTGGGGAATGGAAGTCTACCTACGTTTACTTCCCCGATAAACTCATCTTT. Encoded protein: CALGEWKSTYVYFPDKLIF.

Only a few counts were recorded for this clone. The J segment is TRDJ3; no V gene was assigned. The CDR3 is 10 residues long. CDR3 in DNA: TGCTCCGGGGACACCCGACAGATGTTTTTC. Its translation: CSGDTRQMFF.

V gene TRDV1 combines with J gene TRDJ1; 9 positions agree with TRDD2. Germline CDR1 and CDR2: TSWWSYY and QGS. Losses at the gene ends were 3 bases for V and 2 bases for J; bases not matched to a gene: 19. The CDR3 is 20 residues long. In DNA, the CDR3 is TGTGCTCTTGGGGATCCCGCGGGCCTTCCTACACCGGGGGATACCGATAAACTCATCTTT. This gives the protein CALGDPAGLPTPGDTDKLIF.

As for this clone: Only one base separates this from a far larger clonotype, so it likely reflects a read error. Distinct nucleotide sequences in the sample also encode this CDR3. The V call is TRDV3, the J call TRDJ1; TRDD3 matches 9 bases. Germline values: CDR1 TVYSNPD, CDR2 GDNSRS (reference sequence). V was clipped by 0 bases and J by 2 bases; unmatched bases: 22. The CDR3 length is 20 residues. DNA of the CDR3: TGTGCCTTTAGACTAGTCATTTCCAGACTGGGGGACACGGGAACCGATAAACTCATCTTT. Protein: CAFRLVISRLGDTGTDKLIF.

A word on this clone: This likely reflects a read error, since a far larger clone is one base away. Other DNA sequences from this sample encode an identical CDR3 as well. This chain joins TRDV1 and TRDJ1; D may be TRDD3 (6 bases). Trimming took off 3 bases at V and 5 bases at J, with 40 bases between the two ends. This CDR3 has 23 residues. Germline CDR1 is TSWWSYY and CDR2 is QGS. CDR3 protein: CALGDAAVKEVLGLISLTDKLIF. In DNA, the CDR3 is TGTGCTCTTGGGGACGCAGCCGTAAAGGAGGTACTGGGACTTATATCCCTAACAGATAAACTCATCTTT.

A remark on this clone: A far bigger clonotype differs at one base, so this is likely a read error. The chain links TRDV1 to TRDJ1, with D possibly TRDD3 on 10 matching bases. The CDR3 has 23 amino acids. Germline CDR1 TSWWSYY, CDR2 QGS. The CDR3 here is CAPGDPAGLPTPNLGGYNNKLIF. As DNA, the CDR3 is TGTGCTCCTGGGGATCCCGCGGGCCTTCCTACACCTAATCTTGGGGGATACAACAATAAACTCATCTTT.

This clone turned up a few times. A far larger clone is only one base removed, so a read error is likely. In the same sample, other DNA sequences code for this CDR3. The genes are TRDV1 and TRDJ1; D perhaps matches TRDD3 (7 bases). Germline CDR1 TSWWSYY, CDR2 QGS. V lost 1 base, J lost 2 bases, and 32 bases lay in between. The CDR3 spans 22 residues. DNA of the CDR3: TGTGCTCTTGGGGAACGTTCCTCCTTGGATGATCCTACACCGGGGGATACCGATAAACTCATCTTT. It yields the protein CALGERSSLDDPTPGDTDKLIF.

This clone was detected only a few times. A far bigger clonotype differs at one base, so this is likely a read error. The sample contains more than one DNA sequence encoding this CDR3. V usage is TRDV2 and J usage is TRDJ3, with TRDD3 matching over 7 bases. Germline V gene sequence: CDR1 GEAIGNYY, CDR2 EKD. This CDR3 region has 16 residues. CDR3 protein: CACDWGSSWDTRQMFF. CDR3 nucleotide sequence: TGTGCCTGTGACTGGGGGAGCTCCTGGGACACACGACAGATGTTTTTC.

This clone was counted only a few times. It differs at one base from a far larger clone, so likely a read error. This rearrangement joins TRDV1 to TRDJ1, with TRDD3 as a possible D gene (10 bases). This CDR3 has 23 residues. Germline loops: CDR1 TSWWSYY, CDR2 QGS. CDR3 sequence (DNA): TGTGCTCTTGGGGATCCCGCGGGCCTTCCTACACCTAATCTTGGGGGATACAACAATAAACGCATCTTT. It yields the protein CALGDPAGLPTPNLGGYNNKRIF.

Comment on this clone: This sequence is one base from a far larger clone and is likely a read error. The chain joins TRDV1 to TRDJ1; a possible D gene is TRDD3 (7 bases). The CDR3 runs to 22 residues. Germline-derived CDR1 and CDR2 are TSWWSYY and QGS. V was clipped by 1 base and J by 2 bases, with 32 bases between them. The CDR3 region has the DNA TGTGCTCTTGGGGAACGTTACTCCTTGGATGATCCTACGCCGGGGGATACCGATAAACTCATCTTT. This codes for CALGERYSLDDPTPGDTDKLIF.

This chain uses TRDV1 with TRDJ1, with D possibly matching TRDD3 (10 bases). This CDR3 region has 23 residues. Trimming shortened V by 3 bases and J by 6 bases, and 41 bases separated the two germline ends. Germline V gene data show CDR1 as TSWWSYY and CDR2 as QGS. The CDR3 loop reads CALGDHAGLPTPKLGGYNNKLIF. The CDR3, as DNA: TGTGCTCTTGGGGATCACGCGGGCCTTCCTACACCTAAACTTGGGGGATACAACAATAAACTCATCTTT.

This clone rates as hyperexpanded. Other DNA sequences in the same sample also yield this CDR3. The chain has TRDV2 and TRDJ3; 7 bases agree with TRDD3. The V segment lost 3 bases and the J segment 0 bases; nucleotides outside the gene matches: 1. This CDR3 comprises 16 residues. The germline V gene has CDR1 GEAIGNYY and CDR2 EKD. The CDR3 DNA reads as TGTGCCTGTGACTGGGGGAGCTCCTGGGACACCCGACAGATGTTTTTC. This encodes CACDWGSSWDTRQMFF.

This clone was found a few times. A far larger clone differs by one base, so this is likely a read error. Other DNA sequences in the same sample also yield this CDR3. V gene TRDV1 combines with J gene TRDJ1; 10 bases align to TRDD3. The CDR3 is 23 amino acids. Trimming cost V 3 bases and J 6 bases; bases outside gene matches: 31. Germline loops: CDR1 TSWWSYY, CDR2 QGS. The CDR3 nucleotides are TGTGCTCTTGGGGATCCCGCGGGCCTGCCTACACCTAATCTTGGGGGATACAACAATAAACTCATCTTT. It specifies CALGDPAGLPTPNLGGYNNKLIF.

In its sample, this clone ranks as hyperexpanded. The chain recombines TRDV2 with TRDJ3; TRDD3 aligns across 8 bases. The CDR3 has 15 amino acids. Trimming took 3 bases from V and 3 from J; bases not matched to a gene: 0. Germline V CDR1 and CDR2: GEAIGNYY, EKD. The CDR3 DNA reads TGTGCCTGTGACGGGGGATACTGGGACACCCGACAGATGTTTTTC. Translation: CACDGGYWDTRQMFF.

By share, this clone counts as hyperexpanded. The sample holds other DNA sequences that translate to the same CDR3. The chain carries TRDV1 and TRDJ1, with D perhaps TRDD3 (10 bases). The CDR3 loop spans 23 amino acids. The V gene's germline CDR1 is TSWWSYY and CDR2 QGS. V dropped 3 bases and J dropped 6 bases, with 41 bases sitting between them. CDR3 sequence reads: CALGDPAGLPTPNLGGYNNKLIF. Here the CDR3 DNA reads TGTGCTCTTGGGGATCCCGCGGGCCTTCCTACACCTAATCTTGGGGGATACAACAATAAACTCATCTTT.

As to this clone: A read error is the likely source, as a far larger clone sits one nucleotide away. The sample holds other DNA sequences that translate to the same CDR3. This chain joins TRDV1 and TRDJ1; D is unclear. CDR3 length equals 16 residues. Trimming left V 2 bases short and J 0 bases short, with 13 bases between. The V gene's germline CDR1 is TSWWSYY and CDR2 QGS. CDR3 nucleotide sequence: TGTGCTCTTGGGGAAATGAACGACGAGGACACCGATAAACTCATCTTT. The encoded protein is CALGEMNDEDTDKLIF.

The chain combines TRDV2 with TRDJ3, with 8 bases that match TRDD3. The CDR3 has 18 amino acids. V lost 2 bases and J lost 0; bases outside the gene matches: 5. CDR1 and CDR2 (germline): GEAIGNYY, EKD. The CDR3: CACDNTGGYSWDTRQMFF. Here the CDR3 DNA reads TGTGCCTGTGACAATACTGGGGGTTACTCCTGGGACACCCGACAGATGTTTTTC.

Remarks on this clone: With a far larger clone one base away, a read error is the likely cause. V usage is TRAV29/DV5 and J usage is TRDJ1; TRDD3 matches 11 bases. The germline gives CDR1 NSMFDY, CDR2 ISSIKDK. This CDR3 region has 24 residues. CDR3 sequence reads: CATSRRGELGWGIREGLYTDKLIF. The CDR3 DNA sequence: TGTGCAACAAGCCGTAGGGGGGAACTGGGTTGGGGGATACGCGAAGGTCTTTACACCGATAAACTCATCTTT.

The chain links TRDV2 to TRDJ3; TRDD3 aligns across 11 bases. Since TCRdb gives no J gene, matching the DNA to germline was used here to assign it. The CDR3 loop spans 18 amino acids. With V trimmed by 2 bases and J by 0 bases, 2 bases remained unmatched. Germline values: CDR1 GEAIGNYY, CDR2 EKD. The chain's CDR3 is CACDNTGGYSWDTRQMFF. The CDR3 bases are TGTGCCTGTGACAATACTGGGGGATACTCCTGGGACACCCGACAGATGTTTTTC.